Listed here is a single T cell receptor (beta chain). This receptor's antigen is unknown. Per-nucleotide qualities are absent, and no much larger clonotype sits a single base away. The immunoSEQ Assay, a bias-controlled multiplex PCR, was used to amplify TCRbeta CDR3 regions from genomic DNA. The authors' pipeline ran thus. The number of nucleated cells in each sample was estimated from the amplification of reference gene primers within the assay. Sequence reads were collapsed and filtered to measure the absolute abundance of every unique TCRbeta CDR3 rearrangement. For each sample, productive Simpson clonality was calculated by taking the square root of Simpson's diversity index across productive rearrangements. Held by TCRdb, this immuneACCESS table contains in-frame sequences only and omits some clones. Under half of the omission traces to an unresolved V gene where checked; the cause of the rest is unknown. The DNA was the basis for D and trimming; V, J and clone size are from that table. The sample contains 150,000 to 200,000 clones, 89% of them found a single time. In total, the top ten clones hold 1.5% to 2% of the sample.

This record comes from a study of blood T cell repertoires in COVID-19 (dated by TCRdb to 2018 to 2021). Background for the entire study: The collaborator samples originated in the United States, Italy and Spain and spanned the acute and convalescent phases of COVID-19. Samples were obtained from the ongoing ImmuneRACE study (first 160 participants) and from 1,254 subjects provided by 6 global collaborators. Where available, HLA class I and class II types were obtained from metadata supplied by the sample provider rather than from assay-based typing. The prospective study material was composed of cDNA or gDNA derived from T cells, B-cell-depleted T cells, or PBMCs. The repertoires were made available in a free public database intended to serve as a resource for research on the immune response to SARS-CoV-2. Deeply sampled blood TCRbeta repertoires from subjects exposed to, actively infected with, or recovered from COVID-19 were included in the dataset. The sample metadata nearly always contained a de-identified subject ID, COVID-19 status, age in years and sex. Beyond this particular receptor, the publication reports: The amount of clinical and demographic metadata varied by source and participant and was provided uncurated.

A second Seattle source provided samples from volunteer blood donors who had recovered from COVID-19. Whole blood was collected in K2EDTA tubes by collaborating institutions according to the institutions' own protocols. For TCRbeta analysis, collaborators shipped samples as frozen whole blood, isolated PBMCs, or DNA extracted from either of those sample types. The CDR3 starts with the cysteine, ends with the phenylalanine, and has 15 residues. The retained sequence is limited to the CDR3, 45 bases, with the frame set at the first base. After removal of 7 bases from V and 6 bases from J, the junction retains 11 bases not matched to a gene. For CDR1 and CDR2, the germline V gene (reference sequence) lists MNHNY and SVGAGI.

This clonotype originated in a young man who had recovered from COVID-19. Sequencing input: peripheral blood. The sequence joins TRBV6-6 to TRBJ2-2, and 7 bases in between align with TRBD1. CDR3 region: CASTSGTAKAGELFF. Here is the DNA: TGTGCCAGCACTTCCGGGACAGCAAAAGCCGGGGAGCTGTTTTTT.